This is a list of T cell receptor beta chains from one sample in a study of regulatory T cells in long-lasting Graves disease. TCRdb re-called the multiplex PCR reads through MiXCR, storing one row per CDR3 protein. The repertoire holds 350,000 to 550,000 distinct CDR3 sequences, approximately 16% seen once, with around a quarter in the top ten. These sequences were also reported in another study, on T cells in Graves' hyperthyroidism and ophthalmopathy.

The input for sequencing was peripheral blood mononuclear cells (PBMCs), taken at new diagnosis, from a patient treated with antithyroid drugs. The receptor source for this set is a woman between 18 and 29 years old with Graves disease. CDR3s include the opening cysteine and the closing phenylalanine or tryptophan. The order of the fields is V gene, D gene, J gene, clone size, CDR3 DNA, CDR3 protein. A D gene is named only where the DNA matches it firmly. Where a row states a size, it is once, few, many or the class of an expanded clone; other rows omit it.

V: TRBV2; D: -; J: TRBJ2-1; size: many; DNA: TGTGCCAGCAGTTGGGACACGCGATACAATGAGCAGTTCTTC; CDR3: CASSWDTRYNEQFF
V: TRBV6-1; D: -; J: TRBJ2-2; size: many; DNA: TGTGCCAGCACTGATAACAAAGGGGGGAGGGCGAACACCGGGGAGCTGTTTTTT; CDR3: CASTDNKGGRANTGELFF
V: TRBV28; D: TRBD1; J: TRBJ2-3; size: many; DNA: TGTGCCAGCACCATCCCGACCGGACAGGGGGGGACAGATACGCAGTATTTT; CDR3: CASTIPTGQGGTDTQYF
V: TRBV9; D: -; J: TRBJ1-5; size: -; DNA: TGTGCCAGCAGCGTCTCAGGGGCGAATCAGCCCCAGCATTTT; CDR3: CASSVSGANQPQHF
V: TRBV5-1; D: -; J: TRBJ2-1; size: few; DNA: TGCGCCAGCAGCTTGGCCAAGCTCGGCTACAATGAGCAGTTCTTC; CDR3: CASSLAKLGYNEQFF
V: TRBV5-1; D: TRBD1; J: TRBJ1-1; size: -; DNA: TGCGCCAGCAGCCGGTTCAGGGGGCTTACTGAAGCTTTCTTT; CDR3: CASSRFRGLTEAFF
V: TRBV15; D: -; J: TRBJ1-5; size: -; DNA: TGTGCCACCAGCCGACCCCCCTCTGTAAGTGGCAATCAGCCCCAGCATTTT; CDR3: CATSRPPSVSGNQPQHF
V: TRBV20-1; D: -; J: TRBJ2-3; size: many; DNA: TGCAGTGCTAGAGACGAGTGGAGATCAGATACGCAGTATTTT; CDR3: CSARDEWRSDTQYF
V: TRBV29-1; D: -; J: TRBJ2-1; size: many; DNA: TGCAGCGTCTACAAGAACGGGGGTGAGCAGTTCTTC; CDR3: CSVYKNGGEQFF
V: TRBV7-2; D: TRBD2; J: TRBJ2-4; size: -; DNA: TGTGCCAGCAGCCCTAGGACTAGCGGCTTTAATGACATTCAGTACTTC; CDR3: CASSPRTSGFNDIQYF